This TCR beta chain was obtained from a study of cytomegalovirus exposure and HLA in healthy donors. The CDR3 has 15 amino acids. Germline CDR1 MNHEY, CDR2 SMNVEV (reference sequence). V shed 3 bases, J shed 4 bases, and the junction held 6 bases outside the gene matches. It was with 60 Vbeta and 13 Jbeta primers that the PCR ran. The repertoire was sequenced with immunoSEQ multiplex PCR; TCRdb's copy has only in-frame clones and lacks some. The sample lists under 200,000 clones; around 84% were seen once. V usage is TRBV27 and J usage is TRBJ2-7, with TRBD2 matching over 10 bases. Source material: PBMCs. This clonotype was sampled from a man aged 18 to 35 in good health and CMV-seronegative. CDR3 nucleotide sequence: TGTGCCAGCAGTTTGTTAGCGGGGGGTGGGTACGAGCAGTACTTC. Residues: CASSLLAGGGYEQYF.